Listed here are 22 T cell receptor beta chains from one sample, sequenced in a study of long-term antiretroviral therapy in people with HIV. With survey level as its setting, the immunoSEQ assay was v3.0. Sequencing used immunoSEQ multiplex PCR; TCRdb keeps in-frame clones, though not all of them. The table has tens of thousands of clones, approximately 89% seen once. Specimen: unsorted PBMCs, collected 0.1 years before starting antiretroviral therapy. These receptors were taken from a woman aged 50 to 60 with HIV.

DNA for the CDR3: TGTGCCTGGAGTGCCGGGACCCCCAATCAGCCCCAGCATTTT. It specifies CAWSAGTPNQPQHF. The rearrangement uses TRBV30 and TRBJ1-5, with a tentative D call TRBD1 (5 bases). The germline CDR1 and CDR2 sequences are GTSNPN and SVGIG (reference sequence). V shed 1 base and J shed 3 bases, with 10 bases lying between them. There are 14 residues in the CDR3.

V is TRBV5-1 and J is TRBJ2-7, with 9 nucleotides matching TRBD1. The CDR3 has 14 residues. Germline CDR1 reads SGHRS; CDR2 reads YFSETQ. J lost 4 bases, V lost 3 bases, and 5 bases had no gene match. The CDR3 loop is CASSSGQGSYEQYF. CDR3 DNA: TGCGCCAGCAGCTCCGGACAGGGGTCTTACGAGCAGTACTTC.

This sequence joins TRBV27 and TRBJ2-2, with unresolved D. Trimming removed 0 bases at V and 7 bases at J, with 9 bases between. Per the germline V gene, CDR1 is MNHEY and CDR2 is SMNVEV (reference sequence). The CDR3 has 14 residues. CDR3 bases: TGTGCCAGCAGTTTATCGATGGGTTTCGGGGAGCTGTTTTTT. Its translation: CASSLSMGFGELFF.

This clone is a singleton in its sample. The gene calls are TRBV6-5 and TRBJ1-1; weak D call: TRBD1 (6 bases). The germline CDR1 and CDR2 sequences are MNHEY and SVGAGI. The CDR3 length is 13 residues. V lost 6 bases and J 0 bases, leaving 8 bases between the germline ends. CDR3 bases: TGTGCCAGCAGCTGGGACATGAACACTGAAGCTTTCTTT. It translates to CASSWDMNTEAFF.

This chain joins TRBV2 and TRBJ1-2; D not resolved. V lost 8 bases, J lost 7 bases, and 20 bases lay in between. Per the germline V gene, CDR1 is SNHLY and CDR2 is FYNNEI. The CDR3 has 14 amino acids. The CDR3 DNA reads TGTGCCAGCTCCCTAAGGAGGGCGGAATCTGGCTACACCTTC. It is translated as CASSLRRAESGYTF.

The chain combines TRBV30 with TRBJ1-5; TRBD1 might be the D (6 bases). The CDR3 consists of 14 residues. Per the germline V gene, CDR1 is GTSNPN and CDR2 is SVGIG (reference sequence). Trimming stripped 2 bases from V and 4 bases from J, with 12 bases between. DNA of the CDR3: TGTGCCTGGAGTCTTTTGACAGGAAATCAGCCCCAGCATTTT. Translation gives CAWSLLTGNQPQHF.

This clone appeared a few times. The rearrangement uses TRBV10-1 and TRBJ1-5; TRBD1 is a possible D gene (6 bases). Per the germline V gene, CDR1 is WNHNN and CDR2 is SYGVQD (reference sequence). The V gene lost 5 bases and the J gene lost 5 bases, with 13 bases spanning the gap. The CDR3 covers 14 residues. CDR3 in amino acids: CASSRGQGDQPQHF. CDR3 coding DNA: TGCGCCAGCAGTAGGGGACAAGGGGATCAGCCCCAGCATTTT.

V and J are TRBV7-2 and TRBJ2-1; tentatively, D is TRBD1 (5 bases). The CDR3 has 15 residues. The germline V gene encodes CDR1 SGHTA and CDR2 FQGNSA. With 2 bases removed from V and 4 bases from J, the gap between germline ends came to 12 bases. The CDR3 spells CASSLQDGQYNEQFF. Here the CDR3 DNA reads TGTGCCAGCAGCTTACAGGACGGACAATACAATGAGCAGTTCTTC.

The rearrangement links TRBV10-3 to TRBJ2-5; D is possibly TRBD2 (6 bases). V dropped 0 bases and J dropped 1 base, with 15 bases sitting between them. Germline-derived CDR1 and CDR2 are ENHRY and SYGVKD. This CDR3 has 17 amino acids. In DNA, the CDR3 is TGTGCCATCAGTGAGTCCAGGGAGGAGATCGCCCAAGAGACCCAGTACTTC. Translating it yields CAISESREEIAQETQYF.

V and J are TRBV5-5 and TRBJ1-5; D perhaps matches TRBD1 (5 bases). Germline lookup yields CDR1 SGHKS and CDR2 YYEKEE (reference sequence). The ends were cut back, 7 bases at V and 4 bases at J, with 15 bases in the middle. The CDR3 covers 14 residues. The CDR3 sequence: CASSLQGGNQPQHF. As DNA, the CDR3 is TGTGCCAGCTCCCTCCAGGGAGGAAATCAGCCCCAGCATTTT.

V is TRBV2 and J is TRBJ1-3; a weak D match, TRBD1 (5 bases). V lost 8 bases and J 2 bases, leaving 13 bases between the germline ends. The CDR3 runs to 14 residues. Germline CDR1 is SNHLY and CDR2 is FYNNEI. CDR3: CASLGKGPGNTIYF. In nucleotides, the CDR3 is TGTGCCAGCTTAGGCAAGGGGCCTGGAAACACCATATATTTT.

This clone showed up just a few times. V is TRBV2 and J is TRBJ1-5; weak D call: TRBD1 (5 bases). V shed 8 bases and J shed 0 bases, with 11 bases lying between them. Per the germline V gene, CDR1 is SNHLY and CDR2 is FYNNEI. This CDR3 is built from 14 residues. The CDR3 spells CASGARDSNQPQHF. The CDR3 DNA reads as TGTGCCAGCGGGGCGAGGGATAGCAATCAGCCCCAGCATTTT. Together with reference TRBV2 and TRBJ1-5, the CDR3 gives the full variable domain: EPEVTQTPSHQVTQMGQEVILRCVPISNHLYFYWYRQILGQKVEFLVSFYNNEISEKSEIFDDQFSVERPDGSNFTLKIRSTKLEDSAMYFCASGARDSNQPQHFGDGTRLSIL.

The chain is built from TRBV12-5 and TRBJ2-7; D unresolved. The V end was cut by 4 bases, the J end by 4 bases, with 11 bases between. This CDR3 is 13 amino acids long. The V gene's germline CDR1 is LGHNT and CDR2 FRNRAP. The DNA for the CDR3 is TGTGCTAGTGGTTCCCCTGGGAATTACGAGCAGTACTTC. This gives the protein CASGSPGNYEQYF.

CDR3 sequence: CASLQGGNTEAFF. The CDR3 DNA reads TGTGCCAGCCTACAAGGGGGCAACACTGAAGCTTTCTTT. The chain links TRBV19 to TRBJ1-1, with TRBD1 identical over 7 bases. Germline V CDR1 and CDR2: LNHDA, SQIVND (reference sequence). This CDR3 spans 13 amino acids. The trim removed 9 bases at V and 2 bases at J, leaving 6 bases unmatched.

As concerns this clone: The junction departs from the called germline gene at one end, perhaps through a read error. The rearrangement links TRBV7-7 to TRBJ2-3, with TRBD1 matching 7 bases. The CDR3 spans 15 residues. Germline CDR1 reads SSHAT; CDR2 reads FNYEAQ (reference sequence). Written as DNA, the CDR3 is TGTGCTAGCAGCTTTACAGGGGCCGGCACAGATACGCAGTATTTT. This sequence encodes CASSFTGAGTDTQYF.

The genes are TRBV11-2 and TRBJ1-2; unclear D gene. Trimming removed 1 base at V and 5 bases at J, with 14 bases between. CDR1 is SGHAT and CDR2 is FQNNGV in the germline V gene. The CDR3 consists of 15 residues. The CDR3 protein is CASSLGPTTSYGYTF. The DNA for the CDR3 is TGTGCCAGCAGCTTAGGGCCGACGACCAGTTATGGCTACACCTTC.

This clone was recorded only once. Here the CDR3 DNA reads TGTGCCTGGGACTCGCTAGGGGCGATAAATTCACCCCTCCACTTT. It translates to CAWDSLGAINSPLHF. The chain employs TRBV30 and TRBJ1-6; D is perhaps TRBD1 (5 bases). The germline CDR1 and CDR2 sequences are GTSNPN and SVGIG (reference sequence). Trimming took 5 bases from V and 7 from J, leaving 18 bases between them. The CDR3 sequence is 15 residues long.

The chain combines TRBV7-3 with TRBJ2-7; no definite D call. Germline V gene lookup returns CDR1 SGHTA and CDR2 FQGTGA. Trimming shortened V by 5 bases and J by 6 bases, and 14 bases separated the two germline ends. This CDR3 is 13 amino acids long. The chain's CDR3 is CASSLEHFGEQYF. The CDR3 bases are TGTGCCAGCAGCCTAGAACATTTCGGCGAGCAGTACTTC.

This clone occurred a few times. The CDR3 sequence is CASSSGQGANQPQHF. The CDR3 DNA follows: TGTGCCAGCAGCTCCGGACAGGGGGCGAACCAGCCCCAGCATTTT. The chain is built from TRBV7-9 and TRBJ1-5; 11 nucleotides line up with TRBD1. Trimming at V came to 4 bases and at J to 7 bases, leaving 6 bases not matched to a gene. Germline V gives CDR1 SEHNR, CDR2 FQNEAQ (reference sequence). This CDR3 has 15 amino acids.

In its sample, this clone was seen once. V is TRBV2 and J is TRBJ2-7, with 9 bases identical to TRBD2. V shed 5 bases, J shed 7 bases, and the junction held 9 bases outside the gene matches. The CDR3 runs 14 residues. In germline, CDR1 is SNHLY, CDR2 FYNNEI. The CDR3 is CASSTPGLAGEQYF. As DNA, the CDR3 is TGTGCCAGCAGTACCCCGGGACTAGCAGGGGAGCAGTACTTC.

The sample holds one count of this clone. The J gene is TRBJ2-1, the V gene TRBV7-3, with D unresolved. The germline gives CDR1 SGHTA, CDR2 FQGTGA. Between the trimmed V and J ends, which lost 5 bases and 10 bases, there was a span of 15 bases. This CDR3 region has 13 residues. The CDR3 DNA reads TGTGCCAGCAGCCCCGACGTGGGATCCGAGCAGTTCTTC. Encoded protein: CASSPDVGSEQFF.

The genes are TRBV25-1 and TRBJ2-2; D remains ambiguous. Germline V CDR1 and CDR2: MGHDK, SYGVNS. The V end was cut by 2 bases, the J end by 0 bases, with 7 bases between. This CDR3 has 15 residues. DNA of the CDR3: TGTGCCAGCAGTGAAGCGGAAACGAACACCGGGGAGCTGTTTTTT. Protein: CASSEAETNTGELFF.